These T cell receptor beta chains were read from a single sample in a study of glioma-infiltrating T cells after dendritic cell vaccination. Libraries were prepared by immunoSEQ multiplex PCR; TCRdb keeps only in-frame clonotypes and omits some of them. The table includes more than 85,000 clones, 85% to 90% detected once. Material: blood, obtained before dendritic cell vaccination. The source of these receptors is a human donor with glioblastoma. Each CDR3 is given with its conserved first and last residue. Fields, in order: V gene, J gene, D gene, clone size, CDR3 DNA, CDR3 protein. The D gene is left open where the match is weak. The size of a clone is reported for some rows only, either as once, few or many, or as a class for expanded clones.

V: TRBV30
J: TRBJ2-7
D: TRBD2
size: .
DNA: TGTGCCTGGAGTGGTTGGAGCGGGAATTCCTACGAGCAGTACTTC
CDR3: CAWSGWSGNSYEQYF

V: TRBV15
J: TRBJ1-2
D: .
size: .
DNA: TGTGCCACCAGCAACTTCGGACAGCGAAACTATGGCTACACCTTC
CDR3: CATSNFGQRNYGYTF

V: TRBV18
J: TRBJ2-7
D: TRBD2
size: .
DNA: TGTGCCAGCTCCGGACTAGCGGGAGTGTACGAGCAGTACTTC
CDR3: CASSGLAGVYEQYF

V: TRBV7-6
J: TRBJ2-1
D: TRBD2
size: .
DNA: TGTGCCAGCAGCTGGGGGACTACCAATGAGCAGTTCTTC
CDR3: CASSWGTTNEQFF

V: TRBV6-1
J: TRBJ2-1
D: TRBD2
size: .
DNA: TGTGCCAGCAGTGAAGGGGGTGGACTAGCGGGGGCCCACAATGAGCAGTTCTTC
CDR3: CASSEGGGLAGAHNEQFF

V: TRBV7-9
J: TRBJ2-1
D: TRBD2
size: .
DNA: TGTGCCAGCAGCCCCAGCGGGAGCTCCTACAATGAGCAGTTCTTC
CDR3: CASSPSGSSYNEQFF

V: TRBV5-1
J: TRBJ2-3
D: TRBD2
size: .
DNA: TGCGCCAGCAGGGGTAGCGGGAGTATAGATACGCAGTATTTT
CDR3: CASRGSGSIDTQYF

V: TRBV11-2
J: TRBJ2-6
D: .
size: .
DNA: TGTGCCAGCAGCCTAGTCGTGGAGGTAGGGGCCAACGTCCTGACTTTC
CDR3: CASSLVVEVGANVLTF

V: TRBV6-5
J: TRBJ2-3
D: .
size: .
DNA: TGTGCCAGCAGTTACTTGCCCTCAACTGCAGATACGCAGTATTTT
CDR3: CASSYLPSTADTQYF

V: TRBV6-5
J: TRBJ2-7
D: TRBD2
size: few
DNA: TGTGCCAGCAGTTACAGGGCTAGCGGGGCTTACGAGCAGTACTTC
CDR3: CASSYRASGAYEQYF

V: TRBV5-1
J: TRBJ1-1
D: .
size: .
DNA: TGCGCCAGCAGCTCTGAGCAGGGTAGGACTGAAGCTTTCTTT
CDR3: CASSSEQGRTEAFF

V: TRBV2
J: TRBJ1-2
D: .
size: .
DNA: TGTGCCAGCAGTGCAGGGGCCTATGGCTACACCTTC
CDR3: CASSAGAYGYTF

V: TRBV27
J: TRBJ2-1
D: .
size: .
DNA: TGTGCCAGCAGTCCGACAGCAAATGAGCAGTTCTTC
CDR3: CASSPTANEQFF

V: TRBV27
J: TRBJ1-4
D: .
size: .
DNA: TGTGCCAGCAGTTTAAGTGGCGTGAGGGAAAAACTGTTTTTT
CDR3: CASSLSGVREKLFF

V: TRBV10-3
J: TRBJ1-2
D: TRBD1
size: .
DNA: TGTGCCACCCTTTCACCTCGCGACAGGGTTGGTGGCTACACCTTC
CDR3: CATLSPRDRVGGYTF

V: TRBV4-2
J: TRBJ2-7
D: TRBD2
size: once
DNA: TGTGCCAGCAGCCCTGGGACTAGACTCTACGAGCAGTACTTC
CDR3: CASSPGTRLYEQYF

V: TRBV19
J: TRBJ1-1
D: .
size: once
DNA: TGTGCCAGTAGTTTATACACTGAAGCTTTCTTT
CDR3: CASSLYTEAFF

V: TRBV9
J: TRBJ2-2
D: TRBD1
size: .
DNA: TGTGCCAGCAGCGACAGGGGGCGGAACACCGGGGAGCTGTTTTTT
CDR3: CASSDRGRNTGELFF

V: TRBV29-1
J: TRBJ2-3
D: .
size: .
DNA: TGCAGCGCTTGCGGGGGCACAGATACGCAGTATTTT
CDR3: CSACGGTDTQYF

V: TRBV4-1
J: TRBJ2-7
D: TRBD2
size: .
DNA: TGCGCCAGCAGCCAAGATAGGCTAGCGGGAGCCTACGAGCAGTACTTC
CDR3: CASSQDRLAGAYEQYF

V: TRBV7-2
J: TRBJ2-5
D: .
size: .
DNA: TGTGCCAGCAGCCGGGACGGGGGACGTTTAGCCCAGTACTTC
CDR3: CASSRDGGRLAQYF

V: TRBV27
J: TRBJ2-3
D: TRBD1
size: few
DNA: TGTGCCAGCAAGCCGGACAGGGTTCTAGATACGCAGTATTTT
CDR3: CASKPDRVLDTQYF

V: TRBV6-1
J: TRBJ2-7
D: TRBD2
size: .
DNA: TGTGCCAGCAGGGCGGGAGAGCCACACGAGCAGTACTTC
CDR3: CASRAGEPHEQYF

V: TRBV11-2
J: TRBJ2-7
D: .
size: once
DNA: TGTGCCAGCAGCTTGACAATCAGCGAGCAGTACTTC
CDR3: CASSLTISEQYF

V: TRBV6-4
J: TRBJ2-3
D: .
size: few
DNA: TGTGCCAGCAGTGAACAGGGTTCTGCAGATACGCAGTATTTT
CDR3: CASSEQGSADTQYF

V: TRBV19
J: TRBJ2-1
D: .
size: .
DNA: TGTGCCAGTAGTATCGGTGAAAGGCAGTTCTTC
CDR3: CASSIGERQFF

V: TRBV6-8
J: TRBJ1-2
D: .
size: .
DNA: TGTGCCAGCAGTCACGCAGGGGTAGGGAACTATGGCTACACCTTC
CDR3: CASSHAGVGNYGYTF

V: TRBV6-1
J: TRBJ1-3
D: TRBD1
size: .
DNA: TGTGCCAGCAGACTATTGACAGGGGAAGGTAACACCATATATTTT
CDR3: CASRLLTGEGNTIYF

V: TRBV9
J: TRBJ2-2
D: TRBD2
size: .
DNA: TGTGCCAGCAGCCCCTGGGGTAGCGGGAGGGAGAACACCGGGGAGCTGTTTTTT
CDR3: CASSPWGSGRENTGELFF

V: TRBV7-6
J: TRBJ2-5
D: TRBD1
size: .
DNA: TGTGCCAGCAGCCGTTTTACAGGGGCCCAGGAGACCCAGTACTTC
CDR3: CASSRFTGAQETQYF

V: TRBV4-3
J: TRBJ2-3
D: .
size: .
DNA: TGCGCCAGCAGCTTCAGCACCAACGGGGATACGCAGTATTTT
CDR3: CASSFSTNGDTQYF

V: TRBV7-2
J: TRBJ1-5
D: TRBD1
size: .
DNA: TGTGCCAGCAGCTTTACGGGACAGGCAAATCAGCCCCAGCATTTT
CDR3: CASSFTGQANQPQHF

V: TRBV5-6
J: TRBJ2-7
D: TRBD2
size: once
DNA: TGTGCCAGCAGCGATACTAGCGGGTTGGCCTACGAGCAGTACTTC
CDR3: CASSDTSGLAYEQYF

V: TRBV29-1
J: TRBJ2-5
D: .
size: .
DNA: TGCAGCGTTGTAGCAACCGAGACCCAGTACTTC
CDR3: CSVVATETQYF

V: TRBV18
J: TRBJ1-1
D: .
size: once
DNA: TGTGCCAGCTCACCGAGGGAGCCAGAACGCCTGAACACTGAAGCTTTCTTT
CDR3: CASSPREPERLNTEAFF

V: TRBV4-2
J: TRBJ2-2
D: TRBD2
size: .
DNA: TGTGCCAGCAGCGCGACTAGCGGGGGGGTTACCGGGGAGCTGTTTTTT
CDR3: CASSATSGGVTGELFF

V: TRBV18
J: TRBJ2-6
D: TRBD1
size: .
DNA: TGTGCCAGCTCACCACCGGGACAGAGCATCTCTGGGGCCAACGTCCTGACTTTC
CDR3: CASSPPGQSISGANVLTF

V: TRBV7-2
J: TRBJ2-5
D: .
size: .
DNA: TGTGCCAGCAGCTTACAGCGGGAAGAGACCCAGTACTTC
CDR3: CASSLQREETQYF

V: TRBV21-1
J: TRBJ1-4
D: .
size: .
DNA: TGTGCCAGCAGCAAAGGGGGTACTGAAAGGGCTGGGAGGACTAATGAAAAACTGTTTTTT
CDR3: CASSKGGTERAGRTNEKLFF

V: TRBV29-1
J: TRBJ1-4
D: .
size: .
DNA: TGCAGCGTGCAGCCGGGAGTACTGGATGAAAAACTGTTTTTT
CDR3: CSVQPGVLDEKLFF

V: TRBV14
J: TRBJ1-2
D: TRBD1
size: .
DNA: TGTGCCAGCAGCCCCAGGGGGCTCGTTGGCTACACCTTC
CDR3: CASSPRGLVGYTF

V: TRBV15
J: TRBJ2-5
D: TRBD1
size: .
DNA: TGTGCCACCAGCAGAGGACAGGGGGCGGATGAGACCCAGTACTTC
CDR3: CATSRGQGADETQYF

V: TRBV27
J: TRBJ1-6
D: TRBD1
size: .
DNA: TGTGCCAGCAGGGCAGGGGGTAGAAATTCACCCCTCCACTTT
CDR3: CASRAGGRNSPLHF

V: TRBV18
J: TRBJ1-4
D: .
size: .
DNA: TGTGCCAGCTCACCACGTGAGAACAGGAATAATGAAAAACTGTTTTTT
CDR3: CASSPRENRNNEKLFF

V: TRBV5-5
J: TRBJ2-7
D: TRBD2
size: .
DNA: TGTGCCAGCAGCCAAGATCCCCTAGCGGCTGATTACGAGCAGTACTTC
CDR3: CASSQDPLAADYEQYF

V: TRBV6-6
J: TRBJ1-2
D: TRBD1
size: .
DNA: TGTGCCAGCAGTGTACCAGGGACAGGACATGGCTACACCTTC
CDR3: CASSVPGTGHGYTF

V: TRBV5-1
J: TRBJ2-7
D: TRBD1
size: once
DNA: TGCGCCAGCAGCTCGACGAACAGGGGCCCCTACGAGCAGTACTTC
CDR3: CASSSTNRGPYEQYF

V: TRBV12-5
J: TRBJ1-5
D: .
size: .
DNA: TGTGCTAGTGGCCCCTTCGACAGGCAGCCCCAGCATTTT
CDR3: CASGPFDRQPQHF

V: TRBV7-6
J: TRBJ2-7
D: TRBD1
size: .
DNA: TGTGCCAGCAGCTTATGGACAGGGGAGGGCGAGCAGTACTTC
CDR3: CASSLWTGEGEQYF

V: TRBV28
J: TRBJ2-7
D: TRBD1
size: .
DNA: TGTGCCAGCCACCGGGACAGGGGTCACGAGCAGTACTTC
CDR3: CASHRDRGHEQYF

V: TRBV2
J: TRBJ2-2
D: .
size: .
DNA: TGTGCCAGCAGCGCCCTAGGGGTGTTGAACACCGGGGAGCTGTTTTTT
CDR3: CASSALGVLNTGELFF

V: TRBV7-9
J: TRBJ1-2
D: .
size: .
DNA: TGTGCCAGCAGCTTACTGGTAGGGAGCGACTTCTATGGCTACACCTTC
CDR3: CASSLLVGSDFYGYTF

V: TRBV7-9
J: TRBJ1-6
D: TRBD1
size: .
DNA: TGTGCCAGCAGCTTCTGGACAGGGCCCGATTCACCCCTCCACTTT
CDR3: CASSFWTGPDSPLHF

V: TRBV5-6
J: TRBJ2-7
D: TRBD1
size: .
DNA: TGTGCCAGCAGCTTGTGGGACAGAATGCACTACGAGCAGTACTTC
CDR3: CASSLWDRMHYEQYF

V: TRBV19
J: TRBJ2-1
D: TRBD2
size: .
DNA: TGTGCCAGTAGTACCGGAGGGGGGCTAGCGGGCGTATACTACAATGAGCAGTTCTTC
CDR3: CASSTGGGLAGVYYNEQFF

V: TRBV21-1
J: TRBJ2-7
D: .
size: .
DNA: TGTGCCAGTCCTCCTTGGACAGGGACTTCCTACGAGCAGTACTTC
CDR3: CASPPWTGTSYEQYF